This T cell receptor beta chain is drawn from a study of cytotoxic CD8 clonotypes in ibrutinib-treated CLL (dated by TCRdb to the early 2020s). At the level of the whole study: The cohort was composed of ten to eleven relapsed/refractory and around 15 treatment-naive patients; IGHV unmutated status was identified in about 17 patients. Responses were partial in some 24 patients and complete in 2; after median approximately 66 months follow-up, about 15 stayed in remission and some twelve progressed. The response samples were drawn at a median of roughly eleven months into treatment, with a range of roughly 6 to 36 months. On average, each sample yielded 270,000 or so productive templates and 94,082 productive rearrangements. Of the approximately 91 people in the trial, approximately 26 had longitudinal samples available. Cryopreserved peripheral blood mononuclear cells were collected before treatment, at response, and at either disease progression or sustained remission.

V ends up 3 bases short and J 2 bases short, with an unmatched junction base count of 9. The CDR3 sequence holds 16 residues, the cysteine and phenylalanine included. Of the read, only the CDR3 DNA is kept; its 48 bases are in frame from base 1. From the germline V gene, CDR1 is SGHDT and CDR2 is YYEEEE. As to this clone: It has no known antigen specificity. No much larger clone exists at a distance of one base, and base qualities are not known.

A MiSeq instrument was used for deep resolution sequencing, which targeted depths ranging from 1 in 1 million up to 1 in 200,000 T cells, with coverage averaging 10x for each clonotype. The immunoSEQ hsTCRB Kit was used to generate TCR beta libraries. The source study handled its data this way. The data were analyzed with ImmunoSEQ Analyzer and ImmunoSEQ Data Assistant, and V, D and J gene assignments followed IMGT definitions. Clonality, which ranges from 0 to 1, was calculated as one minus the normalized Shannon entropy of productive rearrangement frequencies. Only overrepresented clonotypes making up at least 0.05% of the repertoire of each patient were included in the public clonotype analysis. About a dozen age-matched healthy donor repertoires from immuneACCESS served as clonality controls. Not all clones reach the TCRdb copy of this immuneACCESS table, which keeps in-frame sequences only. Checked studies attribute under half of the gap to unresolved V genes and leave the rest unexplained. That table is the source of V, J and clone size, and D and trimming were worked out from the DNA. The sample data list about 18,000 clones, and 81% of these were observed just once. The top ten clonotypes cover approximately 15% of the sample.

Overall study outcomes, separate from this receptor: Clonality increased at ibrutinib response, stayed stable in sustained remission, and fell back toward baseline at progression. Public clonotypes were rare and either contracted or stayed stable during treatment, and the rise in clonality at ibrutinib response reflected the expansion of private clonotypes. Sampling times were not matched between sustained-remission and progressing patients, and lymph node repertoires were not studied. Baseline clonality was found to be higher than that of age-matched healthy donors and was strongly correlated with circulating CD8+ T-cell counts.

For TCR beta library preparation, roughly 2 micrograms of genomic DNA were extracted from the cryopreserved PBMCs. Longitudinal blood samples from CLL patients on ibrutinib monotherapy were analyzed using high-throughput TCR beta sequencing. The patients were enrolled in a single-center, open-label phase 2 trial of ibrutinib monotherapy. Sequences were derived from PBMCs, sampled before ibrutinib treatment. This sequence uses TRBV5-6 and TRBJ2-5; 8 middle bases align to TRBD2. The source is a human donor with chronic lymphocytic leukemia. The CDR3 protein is CASSSGAGVGQETQYF. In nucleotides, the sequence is TGTGCCAGCAGCTCGGGAGCGGGAGTAGGGCAAGAGACCCAGTACTTC.